The 4 T cell receptor beta chains given below trace back to one sample, sequenced in a study of blood T cell repertoires in COVID-19 (dated by TCRdb to about 2020). The receptor library was made with the immunoSEQ multiplex PCR assay. TCRdb's version of the immuneACCESS table is confined to in-frame rearrangements and falls short of the full clone set. An unresolved V gene accounts for under half of the shortfall where checked; the remainder is of unknown origin. Counted in this sample were 250,000 to 300,000 clones; 83% of them appeared once. The ten most abundant clones make up 3.5% to 5.5% of the sample. The sample was peripheral blood. These receptors were obtained from a man aged 55-75 years who had recovered from COVID-19.

CDR3 nucleotide sequence: TGTGCCAGAAGCTTAAAAAGGGGTGGCGGCTACACCTTC. It translates to CARSLKRGGGYTF. The chain couples TRBV5-3 to TRBJ1-2; weak D call: TRBD1 (5 bases). TRBV5-3 qualifies as an ORF whose function is uncertain. The ends were cut back, 2 bases at V and 8 bases at J, with 13 bases in the middle. The CDR3 has 13 amino acids.

The chain has TRBV10-2 and TRBJ2-7, with a weak D call TRBD2 (7 bases). There are 13 residues in the CDR3. CDR1 is WSHSY, CDR2 SAAADI, per germline. V was clipped by 7 bases and J by 4 bases, with 14 bases between them. Here the CDR3 reads CASKEGGRYEQYF. The CDR3 DNA sequence: TGCGCCAGCAAAGAGGGGGGGCGTTACGAGCAGTACTTC.

The CDR3 sequence: CASRDPGVTEAFF. The CDR3 DNA is TGTGCCAGCAGAGATCCAGGGGTCACTGAAGCTTTCTTT. The chain is built from TRBV6-5 and TRBJ1-1, with a weak D call TRBD1 (6 bases). Germline CDR1 and CDR2: MNHEY and SVGAGI. Trimming removed 6 bases at V and 4 bases at J, with 12 bases between. The CDR3 runs to 13 residues.

This clone was counted between two and nine times. The chain combines TRBV3-1 (or the pseudogene TRBV3-2) with TRBJ1-2; 9 bases are shared with TRBD1. From germline, CDR1 is LGHDT and CDR2 YNNKEL (reference sequence). J lost 5 bases, V lost 5 bases, and 12 bases had no gene match. This CDR3 is built from 16 residues. The CDR3 region has the DNA TGTGCCAGCAGCTTAGGGACAGGGTCTGTGCTATATGGCTACACCTTC. Translated, it gives CASSLGTGSVLYGYTF.